One sample yielded the 32 T cell receptor beta chains listed below, sequenced in a study of cytomegalovirus exposure and HLA in healthy donors. 60 Vbeta and 13 Jbeta primers were used in PCR. The method was immunoSEQ multiplex PCR; TCRdb's version includes in-frame clones alone and lacks a portion of them. The table records about 160,000 clones, 84% of them present only once. What was sequenced was PBMCs. These receptors all come from a man aged 25 to 40 in good health and CMV-seronegative.

The rearrangement joins TRBV13 to TRBJ2-2, with TRBD2 as a possible D gene (6 bases). The V gene lost 1 base and the J gene lost 4 bases, with 16 bases spanning the gap. In germline, CDR1 is PRHDT, CDR2 FYEKMQ (reference sequence). This CDR3 contains 17 residues. CDR3: CASSLDSAGRGTGELFF. The DNA of the CDR3 is TGTGCCAGCAGCTTAGATTCGGCGGGACGGGGCACCGGGGAGCTGTTTTTT.

Comment on this clone: Additional DNA sequences in this sample encode the identical CDR3. J is TRBJ1-1 and V is TRBV6-1; the D gene is possibly TRBD1 (5 bases). V was clipped by 0 bases and J by 5 bases, with 7 bases between them. Germline values: CDR1 MNHNS, CDR2 SASEGT. The CDR3 consists of 13 residues. The CDR3 DNA reads TGTGCCAGCAGTGAAGCACGGGGGACTGAAGCTTTCTTT. It encodes CASSEARGTEAFF.

In this sample, this clone turned up a few times. The chain recombines TRBV5-1 with TRBJ2-1; a possible D gene is TRBD1 (5 bases). V was shortened by 4 bases and J by 9 bases, with 17 bases between the two germline ends. The CDR3 contains 14 residues. Germline lookup yields CDR1 SGHRS and CDR2 YFSETQ. DNA for the CDR3: TGCGCCAGCAGCAACATTCAGACAGTGACTGAGCAGTTCTTC. Translating gives CASSNIQTVTEQFF.

The chain combines TRBV6-1 with TRBJ1-4; D is possibly TRBD1 (5 bases). The germline gives CDR1 MNHNS, CDR2 SASEGT. The length of the CDR3 is 14 residues. Trimming pared 11 bases from V and 0 bases from J, leaving 13 bases between. CDR3 DNA sequence: TGTGCCGCGGCGGGGGGGACAACTAATGAAAAACTGTTTTTT. Translation: CAAAGGTTNEKLFF.

The genes are TRBV14 and TRBJ2-1; possible D gene TRBD1, 5 bases. CDR1 and CDR2 (germline): SGHDN, FVKESK. Trimming stripped 4 bases from V and 4 bases from J, with 17 bases between. CDR3 length equals 16 residues. The CDR3 loop is CASSPLAQVRYNEQFF. The DNA of the CDR3 is TGTGCCAGCAGCCCGTTGGCACAGGTTCGGTACAATGAGCAGTTCTTC. The whole variable domain, remainder taken from reference TRBV14 and TRBJ2-1, is EAGVTQFPSHSVIEKGQTVTLRCDPISGHDNLYWYRRVMGKEIKFLLHFVKESKQDESGMPNNRFLAERTGGTYSTLKVQPAELEDSGVYFCASSPLAQVRYNEQFFGPGTRLTVL.

The V call is TRBV29-1, the J call TRBJ1-1; 9 positions match TRBD1. Per the germline V gene, CDR1 is SQVTM and CDR2 is ANQGSEA. This CDR3 has 17 amino acids. Germline trimming cut 6 bases from V and 0 bases from J; bases unmatched to any gene: 14. Here the CDR3 DNA reads TGCAGCGTCGAGGTCCCGGGACAGGGATGGATGAACACTGAAGCTTTCTTT. Translation: CSVEVPGQGWMNTEAFF.

The chain links TRBV6-5 to TRBJ1-3; no reliable D call. This CDR3 region has 15 residues. The germline gives CDR1 MNHEY, CDR2 SVGAGI. Trimming stripped 1 base from V and 0 bases from J, with 7 bases between. CDR3 region: CASSYYRSSGNTIYF. DNA of the CDR3: TGTGCCAGCAGTTACTACCGGAGCTCTGGAAACACCATATATTTT.

V gene TRBV30 combines with J gene TRBJ1-2, with D perhaps TRBD1 (5 bases). The germline CDR1 and CDR2 sequences are GTSNPN and SVGIG (reference sequence). The CDR3 is made up of 17 amino acids. The V end lost 0 bases, the J end lost 3 bases, and 20 bases lay between the germline ends. CDR3 DNA sequence: TGTGCCTGGAGTGTAGGGGCCAGACCCAAACTTTACTATGGCTACACCTTC. It encodes CAWSVGARPKLYYGYTF. The whole variable domain, remainder taken from reference TRBV30 and TRBJ1-2, is SQTIHQWPATLVQPVGSPLSLECTVEGTSNPNLYWYRQAAGRGLQLLFYSVGIGQISSEVPQNLSASRPQDRQFILSSKKLLLSDSGFYLCAWSVGARPKLYYGYTFGSGTRLTVV.

The chain uses TRBV27 and TRBJ1-6; D gene ambiguous. Germline CDR1 is MNHEY and CDR2 is SMNVEV (reference sequence). The CDR3 contains 14 residues. V lost 6 bases and J lost 7, with 13 bases in between. CDR3 loop: CASRGTPFNSPLHF. CDR3 coding DNA: TGTGCCAGCAGGGGCACTCCATTCAATTCACCCCTCCACTTT.

This clone was seen more than once but under ten times. V gene TRBV5-1 combines with J gene TRBJ2-2; TRBD1 matches 9 bases. This CDR3 is built from 16 residues. Germline V gene lookup returns CDR1 SGHRS and CDR2 YFSETQ. V dropped 1 base and J dropped 7; count of bases not matched to a gene: 8. In DNA, the CDR3 is TGCGCCAGCAGCTTGATGGGACAGGGTCCTGTCGGGGAGCTGTTTTTT. Translation: CASSLMGQGPVGELFF.

The chain joins TRBV6-1 to TRBJ1-1; 8 bases map to TRBD1. The length of the CDR3 is 15 residues. J gave up 1 base and V 10 bases, and 11 bases lay outside the gene matches. CDR1 and CDR2 (germline): MNHNS, SASEGT. This CDR3 is CATEMRQGTNTEAFF. As DNA, the CDR3 is TGTGCCACCGAAATGAGACAGGGGACGAACACTGAAGCTTTCTTT.

As DNA, the CDR3 is TGTGCCAGCAGCCCGACAGGGGGTGGAGGGACTGAAGCTTTCTTT. This gives the protein CASSPTGGGGTEAFF. The rearrangement links TRBV7-6 to TRBJ1-1, with 9 bases identical to TRBD1. Germline CDR1 SGHVS, CDR2 FNYEAQ. After removal of 5 bases from V and 5 bases from J, the junction contained 9 bases not matched to a gene. There are 15 residues in the CDR3.

V and J are TRBV11-3 and TRBJ1-1; D may be TRBD1 (6 bases). This CDR3 is built from 14 residues. V dropped 3 bases and J dropped 1 base, with 9 bases sitting between them. Germline-derived CDR1 and CDR2 are SGHNT and YENEEA. CDR3 nucleotides: TGTGCCAGCAGCTTGGTCAGGGGGAACACTGAAGCTTTCTTT. Encoded protein: CASSLVRGNTEAFF. The full variable domain, with the rest looked up from reference TRBV11-3 and TRBJ1-1, is EAGVVQSPRYKIIEKKQPVAFWCNPISGHNTLYWYLQNLGQGPELLIRYENEEAVDDSQLPKDRFSAERLKGVDSTLKIQPAELGDSAVYLCASSLVRGNTEAFFGQGTRLTVV.

This chain's CDR3 is CASSQDIEPDTQYF. The CDR3 coding sequence is TGTGCCAGCAGCCAAGATATCGAGCCAGATACGCAGTATTTT. The chain joins TRBV14 to TRBJ2-3; D unresolved. The germline V gene encodes CDR1 SGHDN and CDR2 FVKESK. CDR3 length: 14 amino acids. Trimming left V 0 bases short and J 4 bases short, with 8 bases between.

The chain has TRBV5-5 and TRBJ2-7, with 10 bases matching TRBD2. V gave up 4 bases and J gave up 3 bases; unmatched junction bases: 13. The CDR3 has 17 residues. The germline CDR1 and CDR2 sequences are SGHKS and YYEKEE (reference sequence). The CDR3 DNA reads as TGTGCCAGCAGCGCCTGGGGGGTAGCGGGAGGCCGCTACGAGCAGTACTTC. It is translated as CASSAWGVAGGRYEQYF.

The gene calls are TRBV9 and TRBJ2-3; 9 bases match TRBD2. Germline values: CDR1 SGDLS, CDR2 YYNGEE. V was clipped by 0 bases and J by 3 bases; unmatched bases: 8. The CDR3 contains 17 residues. As DNA, the CDR3 is TGTGCCAGCAGCGTAGGCGGGGGGGCCGGTTGGACAGATACGCAGTATTTT. It encodes CASSVGGGAGWTDTQYF.

The chain employs TRBV10-3 and TRBJ2-1, with TRBD1 matching 8 bases. V lost 6 bases, J lost 2 bases, and 6 bases stayed unmatched. The CDR3 runs 15 residues. In germline, CDR1 is ENHRY, CDR2 SYGVKD. The DNA of the CDR3 is TGTGCCATCAGAGGACAGGGAGCCACCTACAATGAGCAGTTCTTC. It specifies CAIRGQGATYNEQFF.

V gene TRBV5-1 combines with J gene TRBJ2-2, with a possible D match to TRBD2 (6 bases). CDR3 length: 14 amino acids. The V end lost 4 bases, the J end lost 3 bases, and 10 bases lay between the germline ends. The V gene's germline CDR1 is SGHRS and CDR2 YFSETQ. The CDR3 bases are TGCGCCAGCAGCCGGAGGGAGGACACCGGGGAGCTGTTTTTT. This translates into CASSRREDTGELFF.

The rearrangement links TRBV29-1 to TRBJ1-1; no reliable D call. V dropped 4 bases and J dropped 3 bases, with 12 bases sitting between them. CDR3 length equals 13 residues. In germline, CDR1 is SQVTM, CDR2 ANQGSEA. In DNA, the CDR3 is TGCAGCGTTGGGACCCCCGGGGACACTGAAGCTTTCTTT. Protein sequence: CSVGTPGDTEAFF.

The V call is TRBV11-3, the J call TRBJ2-7, with 8 bases that match TRBD2. V lost 5 bases, J lost 2 bases, and 11 bases stayed unmatched. Germline V gene lookup returns CDR1 SGHNT and CDR2 YENEEA. The CDR3 totals 16 residues. This CDR3 reads CASSLMSSGGAYEQYF. The CDR3 region has the DNA TGTGCCAGCAGCCTGATGAGTTCGGGGGGGGCCTACGAGCAGTACTTC.

The CDR3, as DNA: TGTGCCAGCAGCTTGGACGCCCAGCGATCCGAAGCTTTCTTT. Translation: CASSLDAQRSEAFF. The rearrangement joins TRBV5-4 to TRBJ1-1; D ambiguous. Per germline, CDR1 SGHNT and CDR2 YYREEE (reference sequence). The CDR3 sequence is 14 residues long. V lost 0 bases, J lost 8 bases, and 14 bases lay in between.

This clone occurred a few times. The CDR3: CASSLGLAGNTGELFF. CDR3 DNA: TGCGCCAGCAGCTTGGGACTAGCGGGGAACACCGGGGAGCTGTTTTTT. The chain joins TRBV5-1 to TRBJ2-2; TRBD2 agrees at 10 bases. The V segment lost 0 bases and the J segment 1 base; nucleotides outside the gene matches: 0. Germline assignment: CDR1 SGHRS and CDR2 YFSETQ. The CDR3 loop spans 16 amino acids. The whole variable domain, filled in from reference TRBV5-1 and TRBJ2-2, reads KAGVTQTPRYLIKTRGQQVTLSCSPISGHRSVSWYQQTPGQGLQFLFEYFSETQRNKGNFPGRFSGRQFSNSRSEMNVSTLELGDSALYLCASSLGLAGNTGELFFGEGSRLTVL.

J is TRBJ2-7 and V is TRBV27; TRBD1 matches at 7 bases. Germline V lookup: CDR1 MNHEY, CDR2 SMNVEV (reference sequence). The V and J ends lost 5 bases and 3 bases, in that order; junction bases with no gene match: 4. The CDR3 consists of 13 residues. The CDR3 spells CASSPTGYYEQYF. In DNA form, the CDR3 reads TGTGCCAGCAGTCCGACAGGGTACTACGAGCAGTACTTC.

V gene TRBV7-2 combines with J gene TRBJ2-5; perhaps TRBD2 as D (7 bases). The J call may be mistaken, given a closer DNA end match to TRBJ2-7. This CDR3 has 15 amino acids. Germline V gene lookup returns CDR1 SGHTA and CDR2 FQGNSA. This CDR3 reads CASSLVAGATYEQYF. The CDR3 DNA reads as TGTGCCAGCAGCTTAGTGGCGGGGGCTACCTACGAGCAGTACTTC.

This clone has more than one count but fewer than ten. This chain joins TRBV7-8 and TRBJ1-1; maybe TRBD1 (5 bases). Trimming took 1 base from V and 0 from J, leaving 12 bases between them. CDR3 size: 16 residues. The V gene's germline CDR1 is SGHVS and CDR2 FQNEAQ. CDR3 sequence reads: CASSLGQSAMNTEAFF. The DNA for the CDR3 is TGTGCCAGCAGCTTAGGACAGTCTGCTATGAACACTGAAGCTTTCTTT.

This clone was found a few times. The rearrangement links TRBV7-8 to TRBJ2-1; 10 bases are a match to TRBD2. The V gene's germline CDR1 is SGHVS and CDR2 FQNEAQ. The CDR3 runs to 16 residues. Unmatched junction bases numbered 11, after V lost 4 bases and J lost 8 bases. The CDR3 loop reads CASSSPRLAGNHEQFF. The CDR3 nucleotides are TGTGCCAGCAGCTCCCCTAGACTAGCGGGTAACCATGAGCAGTTCTTC.

The rearrangement uses TRBV18 and TRBJ1-6, with D possibly being TRBD1 (6 bases). Germline values: CDR1 KGHSH, CDR2 LQKENI. This CDR3 has 15 residues. V lost 4 bases, J lost 7 bases, and 14 bases lay in between. CDR3 coding DNA: TGTGCCAGCTCACTGGAGACAGGAGGCAATTCACCCCTCCACTTT. Translation gives CASSLETGGNSPLHF.

This chain connects TRBV7-8 to TRBJ2-1, with 9 bases that match TRBD2. V lost 5 bases, J lost 9 bases, and 11 bases stayed unmatched. The CDR3 is 15 residues long. CDR1 is SGHVS and CDR2 is FQNEAQ in the germline V gene. The CDR3 region has the DNA TGTGCCAGCAGCCGGGGGGGTAGCGGGGGAATTGAGCAGTTCTTC. Translated: CASSRGGSGGIEQFF.

The chain uses TRBV10-3 and TRBJ2-3; weak D call: TRBD2 (5 bases). With 7 bases removed from V and 0 bases from J, the gap between germline ends came to 11 bases. In germline, CDR1 is ENHRY, CDR2 SYGVKD. The CDR3 covers 14 residues. CDR3 protein: CAIKETTSTDTQYF. The CDR3 DNA sequence: TGTGCCATCAAAGAGACTACTAGCACAGATACGCAGTATTTT.

This sequence joins TRBV4-1 and TRBJ2-3; D remains ambiguous. Germline lookup yields CDR1 MGHRA and CDR2 YSYEKL. V lost 3 bases to trimming and J lost 4 bases, with 11 bases between them. The CDR3 runs 14 residues. CDR3 DNA sequence: TGCGCCAGCAGCCACACAGAGAGCTCAGATACGCAGTATTTT. Translation gives CASSHTESSDTQYF.

The chain uses TRBV18 and TRBJ2-2; TRBD2 matches 11 bases. The CDR3 is 18 residues long. The V gene's germline CDR1 is KGHSH and CDR2 LQKENI. The J segment lost 2 bases and the V segment lost 1 base, leaving 6 bases of the junction unmatched. CDR3 residues: CASSPLPSGGINTGELFF. CDR3 in DNA: TGTGCCAGCTCACCACTGCCTAGCGGGGGGATTAACACCGGGGAGCTGTTTTTT.

This clone is a singleton in its sample. At one boundary the junction diverges from the germline segment, which might be a read error. DNA for the CDR3: TGCGCCAGCAGTTCAGGCACGGATACGCAGTATTTT. It encodes CASSSGTDTQYF. The V call is TRBV10-1, the J call TRBJ2-3; no clear D. CDR3 length equals 12 residues. Per the germline V gene, CDR1 is WNHNN and CDR2 is SYGVQD (reference sequence).